Listed below are T cell receptor beta chains from one sample, sequenced in a study of blood T cell repertoires in COVID-19. The table came from immunoSEQ multiplex PCR; TCRdb's copy has only in-frame clones and leaves some out. The table shows over 250,000 clones, with less than 90% occurring only once. The source material was peripheral blood. The receptors were gathered from a man in his sixties who had recovered from COVID-19. Each CDR3 is given with its conserved first and last residue. Each record gives: clone size, J gene, D gene, V gene, CDR3 protein, CDR3 DNA. The D gene is left open where the match is weak. Size is stated for part of the rows, as once, few or many counts, or as a class when the clone is expanded.

NA | TRBJ2-7 | NA | TRBV7-8 | CASSLYEGLSYEQYF | TGTGCCAGCAGCTTATACGAGGGACTGTCCTACGAGCAGTACTTC
few | TRBJ1-5 | TRBD1 | TRBV6-1 | CASSDRLRDRGRYSNQPQHF | TGTGCCAGCAGTGACCGACTCCGGGACAGGGGCCGTTATAGCAATCAGCCCCAGCATTTT
NA | TRBJ1-5 | NA | TRBV29-1 | CSAGDTAGNQPQHF | TGCAGCGCCGGGGACACCGCGGGCAATCAGCCCCAGCATTTT
NA | TRBJ1-4 | NA | TRBV19 | CASRERGTGEKLFF | TGTGCCAGTAGGGAGCGGGGGACGGGTGAAAAACTGTTTTTT
once | TRBJ2-3 | NA | TRBV7-2 | CASRSTGISTDTQYF | TGTGCCAGCAGGTCAACAGGGATTAGCACAGATACGCAGTATTTT
NA | TRBJ2-3 | TRBD2 | TRBV9 | CASSVGSSGGSDTQYF | TGTGCCAGCAGCGTAGGGTCTAGCGGGGGATCAGATACGCAGTATTTT
NA | TRBJ1-2 | NA | TRBV29-1 | CSVESGPEANYGYTF | TGCAGCGTTGAAAGCGGCCCGGAGGCTAACTATGGCTACACCTTC
NA | TRBJ1-4 | TRBD1 | TRBV18 | CASSPGQDANEKLFF | TGTGCCAGCTCACCCGGACAGGACGCCAATGAAAAACTGTTTTTT
NA | TRBJ2-7 | TRBD2 | TRBV2 | CASSNSGGTTYEQYF | TGTGCCAGCAGTAATAGCGGGGGGACAACCTACGAGCAGTACTTC
once | TRBJ1-1 | TRBD1 | TRBV28 | CATFRDRGRSSKAFF | TGTGCCACCTTCCGGGACAGGGGGCGTTCATCTAAAGCTTTCTTT
few | TRBJ2-2 | TRBD2 | TRBV7-6 | CASSLAGRTSSTGELFF | TGTGCCAGCAGCTTAGCGGGCAGGACTAGTAGCACCGGGGAGCTGTTTTTT
NA | TRBJ2-7 | TRBD1 | TRBV5-1 | CASRAGGEQYF | TGCGCCAGCAGGGCAGGGGGCGAGCAGTACTTC
NA | TRBJ1-1 | TRBD1 | TRBV7-3 | CASSYRQGTEAFF | TGTGCCAGCAGTTATCGACAGGGCACTGAAGCTTTCTTT
NA | TRBJ2-1 | NA | TRBV2 | CASSELATSYNEQFF | TGTGCCAGCAGTGAACTAGCGACATCCTACAATGAGCAGTTCTTC
once | TRBJ2-5 | NA | TRBV19 | CASSIGTAQETQYF | TGTGCCAGTAGTATAGGGACAGCCCAAGAGACCCAGTACTTC
NA | TRBJ1-2 | NA | TRBV13 | CASSYSQDGYTF | TGTGCCAGCAGCTACAGTCAGGATGGCTACACCTTC
NA | TRBJ2-5 | TRBD2 | TRBV10-3 | CAISGDGGAGETQYF | TGTGCCATCAGTGGAGACGGGGGGGCGGGAGAGACCCAGTACTTC
NA | TRBJ1-5 | TRBD1 | TRBV10-3 | CAIGTEDKPQHF | TGTGCCATCGGGACAGAAGATAAGCCCCAGCATTTT
NA | TRBJ1-5 | TRBD1 | TRBV2 | CASTHRTGTPYNQPQHF | TGTGCCAGCACCCACCGGACAGGGACCCCATACAATCAGCCCCAGCATTTT
NA | TRBJ1-2 | NA | TRBV27 | CASSLSPALNYGYTF | TGTGCCAGCAGTTTGTCGCCCGCGCTAAACTATGGCTACACCTTC
NA | TRBJ1-2 | TRBD1 | TRBV5-1 | CASSSDRGPWDTF | TGCGCCAGCAGCTCCGACAGGGGCCCCTGGGACACCTTC
NA | TRBJ2-7 | NA | TRBV6-5 | CASRGDSSSYEQYF | TGTGCCAGCCGCGGTGACAGCAGCTCCTACGAGCAGTACTTC
NA | TRBJ2-5 | NA | TRBV14 | CASSQNRGQETQYF | TGTGCCAGCAGCCAAAACCGGGGTCAAGAGACCCAGTACTTC
NA | TRBJ1-2 | NA | TRBV4-2 | CASSQSGRADGYTF | TGTGCCAGCAGCCAGTCGGGCAGGGCGGACGGCTACACCTTC
NA | TRBJ1-4 | NA | TRBV12-2 | CASRHQDRAATNEKLFF | TGTGCAAGTCGCCACCAGGACAGGGCTGCAACTAATGAAAAACTGTTTTTT
NA | TRBJ2-2 | NA | TRBV19 | CAIEDRNTGELFF | TGTGCCATCGAAGACAGAAACACCGGGGAGCTGTTTTTT
NA | TRBJ2-3 | TRBD1 | TRBV2 | CASRSQGGYTDTQYF | TGTGCCAGCAGATCCCAAGGGGGCTACACAGATACGCAGTATTTT
NA | TRBJ2-7 | TRBD1 | TRBV24-1 | CATSDPGQAYEQYF | TGTGCCACCAGTGACCCTGGACAGGCCTACGAGCAGTACTTC
NA | TRBJ2-2 | NA | TRBV5-1 | CASRAREGTGELFF | TGCGCCAGCAGAGCCAGGGAAGGGACCGGGGAGCTGTTTTTT
NA | TRBJ2-2 | NA | TRBV18 | CASSPTGRTRDTGELFF | TGTGCCAGCTCACCTACAGGACGGACCCGGGACACCGGGGAGCTGTTTTTT
once | TRBJ1-5 | TRBD1 | TRBV7-2 | CASSYRGEQPQHF | TGTGCCAGCAGTTACAGGGGGGAGCAGCCCCAGCATTTT
NA | TRBJ1-2 | NA | TRBV19 | CASSIDRGLYGYTF | TGTGCCAGTAGTATAGATCGGGGATTGTATGGCTACACCTTC